What follows are 16 T cell receptor beta chains derived from one specimen sequenced in a study of patients and donors after allogeneic stem cell transplantation. From the RT-PCR reads, TCRdb called clonotypes with MiXCR, one entry per CDR3 protein. Among approximately 61,000 distinct CDR3 sequences listed, 13% were seen once. Sequences were obtained from blood, either unsorted or a sorted T cell fraction (not recorded which). All receptors come from a human donor who was either an allogeneic HSCT recipient or a stem cell or donor lymphocyte infusion donor (not recorded which). It is not recorded whose cells these are; they may come from a transplant donor.

The sample holds a few counts of this clonotype. The J gene is TRBJ2-7, the V gene TRBV27; D is possibly TRBD1 (6 bases). This CDR3 is 14 amino acids long. Germline values: CDR1 MNHEY, CDR2 SMNVEV (reference sequence). V lost 5 bases and J lost 3, with 14 bases in between. CDR3 residues: CASSAVTGIYEQYF. CDR3 coding DNA: TGTGCCAGCAGTGCGGTCACAGGGATCTACGAGCAGTACTTC.

The chain has TRBV18 and TRBJ1-4; D unclear. This CDR3 spans 14 amino acids. The V end lost 2 bases, the J end lost 8 bases, and 12 bases lay between the germline ends. The V gene's germline CDR1 is KGHSH and CDR2 LQKENI. The CDR3 DNA follows: TGTGCCAGCTCACCAGTAGAGATTTCGGAAAAACTGTTTTTT. It translates to CASSPVEISEKLFF.

This clonotype turned up a few times. The chain couples TRBV7-6 to TRBJ2-5; a weak D match, TRBD1 (5 bases). V lost 5 bases and J lost 1, with 11 bases in between. CDR3 length: 14 amino acids. Germline CDR1 SGHVS, CDR2 FNYEAQ. CDR3 coding DNA: TGTGCCAGCAGCACCTGGACAACCCAAGAGACCCAGTACTTC. Amino acids: CASSTWTTQETQYF.

This clonotype has only a few counts. The genes are TRBV7-2 and TRBJ2-1; 10 bases map to TRBD2. Per the germline V gene, CDR1 is SGHTA and CDR2 is FQGNSA. The CDR3 loop spans 13 amino acids. Germline trimming cut 0 bases from V and 10 bases from J; bases unmatched to any gene: 0. In DNA form, the CDR3 reads TGTGCCAGCAGCTTAGCTAGCGGGAGGGAGCAGTTCTTC. This translates into CASSLASGREQFF.

This clonotype appeared many times. V gene TRBV6-5 combines with J gene TRBJ1-5; 7 bases fit TRBD1. J lost 3 bases, V lost 6 bases, and 2 bases had no gene match. This CDR3 comprises 13 residues. Germline values: CDR1 MNHEY, CDR2 SVGAGI. The CDR3 here is CASRGQINQPQHF. The CDR3, as DNA: TGTGCCAGCAGGGGACAGATCAATCAGCCCCAGCATTTT.

This clonotype came up many times. The V call is TRBV24-1, the J call TRBJ1-5; D gene unclear. The germline CDR1 and CDR2 sequences are KGHDR and SFDVKD. This CDR3 is 13 amino acids long. Trimming took off 0 bases at V and 5 bases at J, with 4 bases between the two ends. DNA for the CDR3: TGTGCCACCAGTGATTTGGGAGATCAGCCCCAGCATTTT. Its protein product is CATSDLGDQPQHF.

This clonotype was found once. This may be a read error, as it is one base from a much larger clone. Here the CDR3 reads CASSVAAGGPLHF. CDR3 in DNA: TGTGCCAGCAGCGTAGCTGCCGGGGGACCCCTCCACTTT. This chain links TRBV9 with TRBJ1-6; maybe TRBD1 (5 bases). CDR1 and CDR2 from the germline V gene are SGDLS and YYNGEE. The CDR3 is 13 residues long. The V end lost 0 bases, the J end lost 12 bases, and 10 bases lay between the germline ends.

The chain couples TRBV14 to TRBJ2-2; no reliable D call. The length of the CDR3 is 14 residues. Germline assignment: CDR1 SGHDN and CDR2 FVKESK. V lost 4 bases and J lost 4, with 10 bases in between. CDR3 nucleotides: TGTGCCAGCAGCCGGCAAGTTTCCACCGGGGAGCTGTTTTTT. Translated, it gives CASSRQVSTGELFF.

This clonotype was seen a few times. The chain has TRBV10-3 and TRBJ2-1; 9 positions agree with TRBD1. The CDR3 has 16 residues. Germline values: CDR1 ENHRY, CDR2 SYGVKD. Trimming at V came to 2 bases and at J to 2 bases, leaving 4 bases not matched to a gene. CDR3 in amino acids: CAISERGQGAYNEQFF. CDR3 nucleotides: TGTGCCATCAGTGAGAGGGGACAGGGAGCCTACAATGAGCAGTTCTTC.

V usage is TRBV11-3 and J usage is TRBJ2-7, with 11 bases lining up with TRBD2. This CDR3 is 20 amino acids long. V lost 1 base and J lost 0; bases outside the gene matches: 14. In germline, CDR1 is SGHNT, CDR2 YENEEA. CDR3 residues: CASSLGLLAGGPKYSYEQYF. In DNA, the CDR3 is TGTGCCAGCAGCTTAGGCCTCCTAGCGGGAGGACCAAAATACTCCTACGAGCAGTACTTC.

This clonotype was detected ten times or more. The chain employs TRBV27 and TRBJ1-5, with D possibly being TRBD1 (5 bases). Trimming left V 6 bases short and J 0 bases short, with 12 bases between. Germline V lookup: CDR1 MNHEY, CDR2 SMNVEV (reference sequence). The CDR3 covers 15 residues. The DNA for the CDR3 is TGTGCCAGCAGCCCCGGGACGTCTAGCAATCAGCCCCAGCATTTT. This sequence encodes CASSPGTSSNQPQHF.

Many counts were recorded for this clonotype. As DNA, the CDR3 is TGTGCCAGCAGTTACGGACAGGGGGCTGGGGCCAACGTCCTGACTTTC. This gives the protein CASSYGQGAGANVLTF. The chain has TRBV12-3 or TRBV12-4 and TRBJ2-6, with TRBD1 matching 10 bases. Losses at the gene ends were 4 bases for V and 2 bases for J; bases not matched to a gene: 2. This CDR3 comprises 16 residues.

The chain links TRBV5-1 to TRBJ2-1, with a possible D match to TRBD2 (6 bases). The CDR3 sequence is 13 residues long. The V end was cut by 5 bases, the J end by 1 base, with 7 bases between. Germline V gives CDR1 SGHRS, CDR2 YFSETQ. CDR3 sequence: CASRTSSYNEQFF. In DNA, the CDR3 is TGCGCCAGCAGGACTAGTTCCTACAATGAGCAGTTCTTC.

There are a few counts of this clonotype. The chain employs TRBV14 and TRBJ2-1; TRBD2 matches 9 bases. The CDR3 spans 15 residues. With 4 bases clipped from V and 6 bases from J, the junction kept 7 bases outside the gene matches. Germline V gene sequence: CDR1 SGHDN, CDR2 FVKESK. DNA for the CDR3: TGTGCCAGCAGCCGCGGGACTAGCATACCCAATGAGCAGTTCTTC. Translating gives CASSRGTSIPNEQFF.

The CDR3: CASSKGPLWQGPNNEQYF. The CDR3 coding sequence is TGTGCCAGCAGCAAAGGGCCGCTTTGGCAGGGTCCTAACAACGAGCAGTACTTC. This chain connects TRBV21-1 to TRBJ2-7; the table's D call TRBD1 went unverified against the DNA. TRBV21-1 is termed a pseudogene. This CDR3 region has 18 residues.

The CDR3 protein is CASRTLTYNEQFF. In nucleotides, the CDR3 is TGTGCCAGCAGGACACTAACTTACAATGAGCAGTTCTTC. J is TRBJ2-1 and V is TRBV6-5; D ambiguous. Trimming stripped 6 bases from V and 4 bases from J, with 10 bases between. Germline V gene data show CDR1 as MNHEY and CDR2 as SVGAGI. CDR3 length: 13 amino acids.